A selection of T cell receptor beta chains follows, all from one sample in a study of early T cells in non-severe SARS-CoV-2 infection. TCRdb redid the calling of the 5' RACE reads with MiXCR, one entry per CDR3 protein. The table has roughly 100,000 distinct CDR3 sequences, about 12% seen once. Sequencing used whole blood. Source of these receptors: an adult who was a healthcare worker with PCR-confirmed SARS-CoV-2 infection or an uninfected control (not recorded which). Each CDR3 is given with its conserved first and last residue. Each record gives: clone size, J gene, D gene, V gene, CDR3 protein, CDR3 DNA. D genes are given only for firm matches. Only some rows state a clone size, as once, few, many or a class for expanded clones.

>few|TRBJ2-7|TRBD1|TRBV28
CASNSGGRAYEQYF
TGTGCCAGCAATTCAGGGGGTAGGGCCTACGAGCAGTACTTC
>.|TRBJ1-1|.|TRBV28
CASSFAIGAFF
TGTGCCAGCAGTTTTGCGATCGGAGCTTTCTTT
>many|TRBJ2-7|.|TRBV4-3
CASSPSTQTYEQYF
TGCGCCAGCAGCCCTTCAACCCAAACCTACGAGCAGTACTTC
>many|TRBJ1-4|.|TRBV5-4
CASSFYATNEKLFF
TGTGCCAGCAGCTTTTATGCAACTAATGAAAAACTGTTTTTT
>many|TRBJ1-2|TRBD1|TRBV28
CASRQGRDYGYTF
TGTGCCAGCAGACAGGGGCGGGACTATGGCTACACCTTC
>.|TRBJ1-5|.|TRBV4-1
CASRDLRANQPQHF
TGCGCCAGCAGGGATCTCAGGGCCAATCAGCCCCAGCATTTT
>many|TRBJ1-2|.|TRBV6-5
CASSQGYGYTF
TGTGCCAGCAGCCAGGGATATGGCTACACCTTC
>few|TRBJ1-1|.|TRBV3-1
CASSQRGGSTEAFF
TGTGCCAGCAGCCAAAGGGGGGGATCCACTGAAGCTTTCTTT
>many|TRBJ1-4|.|TRBV4-1
CASSPRSREKLFF
TGCGCCAGCAGCCCAAGGTCCAGGGAAAAACTGTTTTTT
>few|TRBJ2-3|TRBD2|TRBV9
CASSPMGASGRRGWTDTQYF
TGTGCCAGCAGCCCCATGGGGGCTAGCGGGAGAAGGGGATGGACAGATACGCAGTATTTT
>many|TRBJ1-6|.|TRBV27
CASSKRDGNSPLHF
TGTGCCAGCAGCAAGCGGGACGGAAATTCACCCCTCCACTTT
>many|TRBJ1-2|.|TRBV27
CASSSPGRGYGYTF
TGTGCCAGCAGTTCACCCGGCAGGGGCTATGGCTACACCTTC
>many|TRBJ2-6|.|TRBV18
CASSSEAGANVLTF
TGTGCCAGCTCATCCGAGGCTGGGGCCAACGTCCTGACTTTC
>few|TRBJ2-7|.|TRBV11-2
CASSPRTGRDEQYF
TGTGCCAGCAGCCCCAGGACAGGGAGGGACGAGCAGTACTTC
>many|TRBJ2-7|.|TRBV12-3/TRBV12-4
CASGAYSYEQYF
TGTGCCAGCGGGGCCTACTCCTACGAGCAGTACTTC
>many|TRBJ2-1|TRBD2|TRBV24-1
CATSDTGTSGRAKSYNEQFF
TGTGCCACCAGTGACACCGGGACTAGCGGGAGGGCCAAGTCCTACAATGAGCAGTTCTTC
>few|TRBJ2-2|TRBD2|TRBV7-2
CASSFLGMRLAGFGTGELFF
TGTGCCAGCAGCTTTCTGGGGATGCGACTAGCGGGATTCGGCACCGGGGAGCTGTTTTTT
>few|TRBJ2-7|.|TRBV5-1
CASSGQIPEGEQYF
TGCGCCAGCAGCGGACAGATCCCGGAGGGCGAGCAGTACTTC
>.|TRBJ2-5|TRBD1|TRBV5-1
CASSLGQGDETQYF
TGCGCCAGCAGCTTAGGACAGGGGGACGAGACCCAGTACTTC
>many|TRBJ2-1|.|TRBV7-8
CASSLAGSGPPNEQFF
TGTGCCAGCAGCTTAGCGGGGAGCGGGCCCCCCAATGAGCAGTTCTTC
>.|TRBJ2-7|.|TRBV3-1
CASSQEKLSYEQYF
TGTGCCAGCAGCCAAGAAAAGCTCTCCTACGAGCAGTACTTC
>.|TRBJ2-7|.|TRBV6-2/TRBV6-3
CASSYPGNEQYF
TGTGCCAGCAGTTACCCAGGGAACGAGCAGTACTTC
>.|TRBJ2-7|TRBD2|TRBV2
CASIGLATYEQYF
TGTGCCAGCATAGGACTAGCGACCTACGAGCAGTACTTC
>.|TRBJ1-1|.|TRBV14
CASSTQRLLNTEAFF
TGTGCCAGCAGCACCCAGCGACTACTGAACACTGAAGCTTTCTTT
>.|TRBJ2-7|.|TRBV28
CASTRTASSYEQYF
TGTGCCAGCACCCGGACAGCAAGCTCCTACGAGCAGTACTTC
>.|TRBJ2-3|TRBD1|TRBV28
CASSGGQDTDTQYF
TGTGCCAGCAGTGGGGGACAGGACACAGATACGCAGTATTTT
>many|TRBJ2-7|.|TRBV5-1
CASSLNSGEQYF
TGCGCCAGCAGCCTGAATAGTGGCGAGCAGTACTTC
>.|TRBJ2-5|TRBD1|TRBV10-3
CASTGGAGETQYF
TGTGCCAGCACAGGGGGAGCGGGCGAGACCCAGTACTTC
>few|TRBJ1-3|TRBD1|TRBV7-9
CASSIDRGNTIYF
TGTGCCAGCAGCATCGACAGGGGGAACACCATATATTTT
>few|TRBJ2-1|TRBD2|TRBV20-1
CSARSLAGGGYNEQFF
TGCAGTGCTAGATCCCTAGCGGGGGGCGGCTACAATGAGCAGTTCTTC
>few|TRBJ2-3|.|TRBV4-3
CASSLGLAVSTDTQYF
TGCGCCAGCAGCCTGGGATTAGCGGTTAGCACAGATACGCAGTATTTT
>medium-sized|TRBJ2-1|TRBD2|TRBV6-2/TRBV6-3
CASSRDRDPHTSGSMFF
TGTGCCAGCAGCCGCGACAGGGACCCCCATACTAGCGGGAGTATGTTCTTC
>few|TRBJ1-3|.|TRBV14
CASSQSGNTIYF
TGTGCCAGCAGCCAATCTGGAAACACCATATATTTT
>.|TRBJ2-5|.|TRBV12-3/TRBV12-4
CASKEREETQYF
TGTGCCTCGAAGGAGCGTGAAGAGACCCAGTACTTC
>.|TRBJ2-5|TRBD2|TRBV6-2/TRBV6-3
CASRRPRLAGGQETQYF
TGTGCCAGCAGACGACCTCGACTAGCGGGAGGGCAAGAGACCCAGTACTTC
>many|TRBJ2-6|TRBD1|TRBV18
CASSPTQGAKAGANVLTF
TGTGCCAGCTCACCCACACAGGGGGCAAAGGCTGGGGCCAACGTCCTGACTTTC
>.|TRBJ2-7|.|TRBV11-2
CASSLEVGWYEQYF
TGTGCCAGCAGCTTGGAGGTCGGATGGTACGAGCAGTACTTC
>few|TRBJ1-1|.|TRBV10-3
CAIMGDTEAFF
TGTGCCATCATGGGGGACACTGAAGCTTTCTTT
>few|TRBJ1-1|.|TRBV7-9
CASSSKGGFAEAFF
TGTGCCAGCAGCTCGAAAGGGGGTTTTGCTGAAGCTTTCTTT
>few|TRBJ1-2|.|TRBV5-8
CASSSDITDTF
TGTGCCAGCAGCTCCGACATAACTGACACCTTC
>.|TRBJ2-2|.|TRBV28
CASSFQGNGELFF
TGTGCCAGCAGTTTTCAGGGGAACGGGGAGCTGTTTTTT
>.|TRBJ1-6|TRBD1|TRBV27
CASSSPWTGNSPLHF
TGTGCCAGCAGTTCACCCTGGACAGGGAATTCACCCCTCCACTTT
>many|TRBJ2-3|.|TRBV7-2
CASSLVPTDTQYF
TGTGCCAGCAGCTTAGTTCCCACAGATACGCAGTATTTT
>.|TRBJ2-1|TRBD2|TRBV28
CASSFGSGSDNEQFF
TGTGCCAGCAGTTTCGGTAGCGGGAGTGACAATGAGCAGTTCTTC
>.|TRBJ2-5|TRBD1|TRBV5-1
CASSLGQERETQYF
TGCGCCAGCAGCTTAGGACAGGAGCGAGAGACCCAGTACTTC
>.|TRBJ2-7|TRBD2|TRBV20-1
CSARDSGGAQDEQYF
TGCAGTGCTAGAGATAGCGGGGGGGCGCAAGACGAGCAGTACTTC
>few|TRBJ2-5|.|TRBV6-2/TRBV6-3
CASSRGPAETQYF
TGTGCCAGCAGTAGGGGACCTGCTGAGACCCAGTACTTC
>many|TRBJ1-6|.|TRBV7-9
CASSDQSGLNSPLHF
TGTGCCAGCAGCGACCAATCAGGTCTAAATTCACCCCTCCACTTT
>.|TRBJ2-3|.|TRBV6-6
CASSYPQGQLTDTQYF
TGTGCCAGCAGTTACCCTCAAGGACAGCTCACAGATACGCAGTATTTT
>few|TRBJ2-6|.|TRBV28
CASSSGRRANVLTF
TGTGCCAGCAGTTCGGGGAGAAGGGCCAACGTCCTGACTTTC
>.|TRBJ2-4|.|TRBV7-9
CASEEAAEAKNIQYF
TGTGCCAGCGAGGAGGCGGCCGAAGCCAAAAACATTCAGTACTTC
>medium-sized|TRBJ2-2|.|TRBV5-1
CASSARQNPNTGELFF
TGCGCCAGCAGCGCCAGACAGAATCCGAACACCGGGGAGCTGTTTTTT